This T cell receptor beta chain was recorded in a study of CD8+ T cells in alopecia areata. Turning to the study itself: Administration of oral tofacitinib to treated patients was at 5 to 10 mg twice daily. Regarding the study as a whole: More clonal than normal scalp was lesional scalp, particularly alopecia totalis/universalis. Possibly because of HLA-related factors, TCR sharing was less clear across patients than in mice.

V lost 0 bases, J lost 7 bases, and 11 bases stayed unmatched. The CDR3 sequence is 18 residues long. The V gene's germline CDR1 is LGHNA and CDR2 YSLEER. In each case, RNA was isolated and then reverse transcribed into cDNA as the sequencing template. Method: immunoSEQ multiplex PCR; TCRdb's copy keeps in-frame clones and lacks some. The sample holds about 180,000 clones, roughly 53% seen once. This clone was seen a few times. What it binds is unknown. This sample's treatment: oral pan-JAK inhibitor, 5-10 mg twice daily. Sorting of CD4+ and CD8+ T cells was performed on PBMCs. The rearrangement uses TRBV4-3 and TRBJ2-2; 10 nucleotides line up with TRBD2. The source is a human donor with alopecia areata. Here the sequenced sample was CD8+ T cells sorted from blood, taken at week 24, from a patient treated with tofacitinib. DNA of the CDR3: TGCGCCAGCAGCCAAGAGAGGCTAGCGGGGGAATTAAGCGGGGAGCTGTTTTTT. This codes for CASSQERLAGELSGELFF.